This T cell receptor beta chain came from a study of blood T cell repertoires in COVID-19. Overall study context: Samples taken during acute and convalescent COVID-19 were collected in the United States, Italy and Spain. Sources were T cells, B-cell-depleted T cells, or PBMCs; the material itself was cDNA or gDNA.

Germline assignment: CDR1 SEHNR and CDR2 FQNEAQ (reference sequence). The CDR3 covers 16 residues. V shed 4 bases and J shed 5 bases, with 20 bases lying between them. Methods used by the authors: Amplification of reference gene primers was used by the study to estimate nucleated cell counts. The method was immunoSEQ multiplex PCR; TCRdb's version includes in-frame clones alone and lacks a portion of them. Clone size and the V and J calls come from that table; the DNA yielded D and trimming. The repertoire holds approximately 430,000 clones, with roughly 88% as singletons. The sequenced sample was peripheral blood. V gene TRBV7-9 combines with J gene TRBJ1-1; TRBD1 is a possible D gene (6 bases). This clonotype was obtained from a woman in her 30s with active or convalescent COVID-19. CDR3 DNA: TGTGCCAGCAGCTCAGAGCGGGGCAGGGGAGGGACTGAAGCTTTCTTT. This codes for CASSSERGRGGTEAFF.